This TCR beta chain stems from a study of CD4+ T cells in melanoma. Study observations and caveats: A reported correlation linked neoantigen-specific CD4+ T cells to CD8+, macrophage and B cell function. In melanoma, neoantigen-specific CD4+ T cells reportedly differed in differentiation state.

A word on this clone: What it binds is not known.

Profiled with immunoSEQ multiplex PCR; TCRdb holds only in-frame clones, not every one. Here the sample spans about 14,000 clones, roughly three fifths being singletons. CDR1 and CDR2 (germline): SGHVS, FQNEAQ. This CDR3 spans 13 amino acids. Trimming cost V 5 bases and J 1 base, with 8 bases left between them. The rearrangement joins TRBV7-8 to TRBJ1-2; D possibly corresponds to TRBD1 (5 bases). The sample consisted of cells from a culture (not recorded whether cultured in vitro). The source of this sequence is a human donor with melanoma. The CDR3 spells CASSPDSNYGYTF. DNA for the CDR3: TGTGCCAGCAGCCCCGACAGTAACTATGGCTACACCTTC.